Listed below are T cell receptor beta chains from one sample, sequenced in a study of T cells expressing NK-cell markers. TCRdb reprocessed the 5' RACE reads; each CDR3 protein has one entry and no DNA is given. Its clone listing holds 550,000 or so distinct CDR3 sequences. Material: blood T cells: a sorted CD56 or NKG2C T cell subset, CD4+ or CD8+ T cells, or bulk PBMC T cells (not recorded which). The receptors originated from a man younger than 35 in good health. The CDR3 runs from the conserved cysteine through the conserved F or W.

j_gene: TRBJ2-7
v_gene: TRBV19
CDR3aa: CASSDRGTYEQYF

j_gene: TRBJ2-1
v_gene: TRBV4-3
CDR3aa: CASSQIGLPGGEQFF

j_gene: TRBJ1-1
v_gene: TRBV20-1
CDR3aa: CSASTPGRLVASFF

j_gene: TRBJ2-1
v_gene: TRBV5-8
CDR3aa: CASSLFQANEQFF

j_gene: TRBJ2-5
v_gene: TRBV3-1
CDR3aa: CASSQRGYQETQYF

j_gene: TRBJ2-1
v_gene: TRBV12-3/TRBV12-4
CDR3aa: CASEVGGNNEQFF

j_gene: TRBJ2-5
v_gene: TRBV7-9
CDR3aa: CASSLARGLETQYF

j_gene: TRBJ2-2
v_gene: TRBV7-3
CDR3aa: CASSPGGSGELFF

j_gene: TRBJ1-1
v_gene: TRBV12-3/TRBV12-4
CDR3aa: CASRTLKDNEAFF

j_gene: TRBJ2-7
v_gene: TRBV4-2
CDR3aa: CASSQELAGGPHEQYF

j_gene: TRBJ2-6
v_gene: TRBV12-3/TRBV12-4
CDR3aa: CASRPRQGSMAGANVLTF

j_gene: TRBJ2-2
v_gene: TRBV6-5
CDR3aa: CASSYRTGASTGELFF

j_gene: TRBJ1-4
v_gene: TRBV5-1
CDR3aa: CASSLYVSAEKLFF

j_gene: TRBJ2-7
v_gene: TRBV18
CDR3aa: CASSPPAGYEQYF

j_gene: TRBJ1-2
v_gene: TRBV6-5
CDR3aa: CASSYSSDTTNYGYTF

j_gene: TRBJ2-1
v_gene: TRBV6-4
CDR3aa: CASSEGLGGNEQFF

j_gene: TRBJ1-1
v_gene: TRBV7-8
CDR3aa: CASTSARAPNTEAFF

j_gene: TRBJ1-6
v_gene: TRBV12-5
CDR3aa: CASGLYRVRRRSPLHF

j_gene: TRBJ2-1
v_gene: TRBV24-1
CDR3aa: CATSDFMEGGGGYNEQFF

j_gene: TRBJ2-3
v_gene: TRBV20-1
CDR3aa: CSARVVRQGSTDTQYF

j_gene: TRBJ2-2
v_gene: TRBV15
CDR3aa: CATSGTGGPANTGELFF

j_gene: TRBJ1-5
v_gene: TRBV20-1
CDR3aa: CSARDAQRRGDRNQPQHF

j_gene: TRBJ2-3
v_gene: TRBV28
CDR3aa: CASSLFRHEQYF

j_gene: TRBJ2-3
v_gene: TRBV18
CDR3aa: CASSPIRDSTDTQYF

j_gene: TRBJ2-2
v_gene: TRBV20-1
CDR3aa: CSARQGARTGELFF

j_gene: TRBJ2-1
v_gene: TRBV7-9
CDR3aa: CATTGTNNEQFF

j_gene: TRBJ1-2
v_gene: TRBV10-1
CDR3aa: CASSQDSSDGYTF

j_gene: TRBJ1-1
v_gene: TRBV18
CDR3aa: CASSPPQGAMNTEAFF

j_gene: TRBJ1-5
v_gene: TRBV6-2/TRBV6-3
CDR3aa: CASGGRQPQHF

j_gene: TRBJ2-7
v_gene: TRBV4-2
CDR3aa: CASSQEFRSEQYF

j_gene: TRBJ2-5
v_gene: TRBV10-3
CDR3aa: CAISEGVSETQYF

j_gene: TRBJ1-4
v_gene: TRBV5-1
CDR3aa: CASSPRGDEKLFF

j_gene: TRBJ1-1
v_gene: TRBV18
CDR3aa: CASSIATEAFF

j_gene: TRBJ2-2
v_gene: TRBV3-1
CDR3aa: CASSLFSVGSTGELFF

j_gene: TRBJ2-3
v_gene: TRBV5-1
CDR3aa: CASSSGTSGSYGDTQYF

j_gene: TRBJ2-1
v_gene: TRBV6-5
CDR3aa: CASSRPGGLEQFF

j_gene: TRBJ1-2
v_gene: TRBV9
CDR3aa: CASSVDQRSNYGYTF

j_gene: TRBJ2-3
v_gene: TRBV7-6
CDR3aa: CASSPELGGSTDTQYF

j_gene: TRBJ2-7
v_gene: TRBV4-3
CDR3aa: CASSQDSGVGVYEQYF

j_gene: TRBJ2-1
v_gene: TRBV7-3
CDR3aa: CASSSALMGEQFF

j_gene: TRBJ2-6
v_gene: TRBV7-2
CDR3aa: CASRAGVPGANVLTF

j_gene: TRBJ1-5
v_gene: TRBV6-1
CDR3aa: CASRPGLQNQPQHF

j_gene: TRBJ2-1
v_gene: TRBV27
CDR3aa: CASSPPGSRQFF

j_gene: TRBJ2-1
v_gene: TRBV4-1
CDR3aa: CASSQASGGSSYNEQFF

j_gene: TRBJ1-4
v_gene: TRBV24-1
CDR3aa: CATSLGGSNEKLFF

j_gene: TRBJ1-3
v_gene: TRBV6-5
CDR3aa: CASSYSGDTYQSSGNTIYF